Listed here are 17 T cell receptor beta chains from one sample, sequenced in a study of breast tumors, draining lymph nodes, adjacent tissues. TCRdb ran MiXCR on the multiplex PCR reads and lists one entry per CDR3 protein. Altogether approximately 60,000 distinct CDR3 sequences are present, approximately 57% being singletons, with the ten largest covering roughly 19%. The sequenced material came from breast tumor tissue. The receptors were sampled from a female donor with breast cancer. Some clones in this sample may be carry-over from other donors' samples.

The chain couples TRBV20-1 to TRBJ2-5; no clear D gene. The V end was cut by 1 base, the J end by 0 bases, with 6 bases between. The CDR3 runs to 13 residues. The germline gives CDR1 DFQATT, CDR2 SNEGSKA (reference sequence). The CDR3 protein is CSARVVYQETQYF. The CDR3 DNA follows: TGCAGTGCTAGAGTTGTTTACCAAGAGACCCAGTACTTC.

This clonotype has only a few counts. One base away lies a much larger clone, so this may be a sequencing read error. The chain employs TRBV5-4 and TRBJ2-5, with 7 bases aligning to TRBD1. Germline assignment: CDR1 SGHNT and CDR2 YYREEE (reference sequence). The CDR3 runs 14 residues. Trimming took 7 bases from V and 5 from J; bases not matched to a gene: 11. This CDR3 reads CASRIGGAGETQYF. CDR3 DNA sequence: TGTGCCAGCCGGATAGGGGGCGCAGGGGAGACCCAGTACTTC.

This clonotype was observed a few times. The V call is TRBV24-1, the J call TRBJ2-2; no reliable D call. Trimming pared 4 bases from V and 7 bases from J, leaving 3 bases between. The CDR3 loop spans 11 amino acids. From germline, CDR1 is KGHDR and CDR2 SFDVKD. CDR3 in DNA: TGTGCCACCAGTGAAGTCGGGGAGCTGTTTTTT. Amino acids: CATSEVGELFF.

The rearrangement uses TRBV18 and TRBJ2-2; 7 positions agree with TRBD2. Germline CDR1 is KGHSH and CDR2 is LQKENI. The CDR3 spans 17 residues. V was clipped by 2 bases and J by 0 bases; unmatched bases: 6. CDR3 in amino acids: CASSPSLAAPNTGELFF. CDR3 sequence (DNA): TGTGCCAGCTCACCATCGCTAGCGGCCCCGAACACCGGGGAGCTGTTTTTT.

The sample holds a few counts of this clonotype. The J gene is TRBJ2-5, the V gene TRBV2; weak D call: TRBD1 (6 bases). This CDR3 has 14 amino acids. V lost 4 bases to trimming and J lost 5 bases, with 14 bases between them. Germline loops: CDR1 SNHLY, CDR2 FYNNEI. The CDR3 nucleotides are TGTGCCAGCAGTGTCGAACAGGACAGCGAGACCCAGTACTTC. As protein: CASSVEQDSETQYF.

The J gene is TRBJ2-1, the V gene TRBV6-5, with TRBD2 as a possible D gene (6 bases). The CDR3 contains 12 residues. V was clipped by 5 bases and J by 7 bases, with 9 bases between them. Looked up from germline, CDR1 is MNHEY and CDR2 is SVGAGI. The DNA for the CDR3 is TGTGCCAGCAGTCTCCGGGAGAATGAGCAGTTCTTC. It translates to CASSLRENEQFF.

Ten or more counts support this clonotype. The chain links TRBV20-1 to TRBJ2-2; 10 bases align to TRBD1. This CDR3 comprises 19 residues. CDR1 is DFQATT, CDR2 SNEGSKA, per germline (reference sequence). V was pared by 0 bases and J by 2 bases, with 12 bases of the junction left unmatched. CDR3 region: CSARDYRDRGQLNTGELFF. For the CDR3, the DNA is TGCAGTGCTAGAGACTACCGGGACAGGGGACAACTAAACACCGGGGAGCTGTTTTTT.

With respect to this clonotype: Just one base apart from a much larger clone, this may be a read error. The gene calls are TRBV3-2 and TRBJ2-2; the listed D gene, TRBD2, was not tested against the DNA. TRBV3-2 is a listed pseudogene. This CDR3 contains 14 residues. The CDR3 is CASIAREGTGELFF. Here the CDR3 DNA reads TGTGCCAGCATAGCGAGAGAGGGCACCGGGGAGCTGTTTTTT.

This clonotype was recorded many times. The chain has TRBV20-1 and TRBJ2-1; D is perhaps TRBD2 (6 bases). Trimming left V 3 bases short and J 2 bases short, with 14 bases between. The CDR3 runs to 15 residues. Germline CDR1 is DFQATT and CDR2 is SNEGSKA (reference sequence). The CDR3, as DNA: TGCAGTGCTAGTACGGGCGGGATGACCTACAATGAGCAGTTCTTC. Protein sequence: CSASTGGMTYNEQFF.

Concerning this clonotype itself: A read error may account for a junction end that differs from germline. This rearrangement joins TRBV20-1 to TRBJ2-7, with 7 nucleotides matching TRBD1. This CDR3 comprises 14 residues. Germline values: CDR1 DFQATT, CDR2 SNEGSKA (reference sequence). The CDR3 region has the DNA TGCAGTGCTAGGGGGACAGTAACGCCGTCCGGGCAGTGCTTC. Protein: CSARGTVTPSGQCF.

There are many counts of this clonotype. The chain recombines TRBV20-1 with TRBJ2-1, with D unresolved. V was shortened by 0 bases and J by 3 bases, with 9 bases between the two germline ends. The CDR3 is made up of 14 amino acids. CDR1 is DFQATT, CDR2 SNEGSKA, per germline (reference sequence). CDR3 bases: TGCAGTGCTAGAGAGGAGCGACGCTACAATGAGCAGTTCTTC. This gives the protein CSAREERRYNEQFF.

About this clonotype: One end of the junction is discordant with germline, which a read error may explain. The V call is TRBV7-9, the J call TRBJ2-3; 11 bases are a match to TRBD1. The length of the CDR3 is 21 residues. The V gene's germline CDR1 is SEHNR and CDR2 FQNEAQ (reference sequence). The CDR3 DNA reads TGTGCCAACAGCCGGACAGGGGGCACCGGGGAGCTGTTTTTTAGCACAGATACGCAGTATTTT. Protein sequence: CANSRTGGTGELFFSTDTQYF.

This clonotype was seen ten or more times. V and J are TRBV4-1 and TRBJ2-5, with TRBD2 as a possible D gene (5 bases). This CDR3 is 13 amino acids long. CDR1 and CDR2 from the germline V gene are MGHRA and YSYEKL. Trimming removed 2 bases at V and 4 bases at J, with 8 bases between. This chain's CDR3 is CASSQTRGETQYF. The CDR3 bases are TGCGCCAGCAGCCAAACCCGGGGAGAGACCCAGTACTTC.

The chain joins TRBV4-3 to TRBJ2-7; D remains ambiguous. The CDR3 extends over 13 amino acids. Germline V gives CDR1 LGHNA, CDR2 YSLEER. V was clipped by 1 base and J by 2 bases, with 6 bases between them. The CDR3 nucleotides read TGCGCCAGCAGCCAAGGCGAAGCCTACGAGCAGTACTTC. Residues: CASSQGEAYEQYF.

V usage is TRBV20-1 and J usage is TRBJ2-3; D might be TRBD2 (6 bases). CDR3 length equals 13 residues. Trimming cost V 3 bases and J 0 bases, with 7 bases left between them. CDR1 is DFQATT and CDR2 is SNEGSKA in the germline V gene (reference sequence). The CDR3 spells CSARGTSTDTQYF. The CDR3 bases are TGCAGTGCTAGGGGGACTAGCACAGATACGCAGTATTTT.

This clonotype was counted ten times or more. This sequence joins TRBV18 and TRBJ2-3; D could derive from TRBD1 or TRBD2 (6 bases each). V was clipped by 0 bases and J by 3 bases, with 13 bases between them. CDR3 length: 16 amino acids. Germline V gene data show CDR1 as KGHSH and CDR2 as LQKENI. CDR3 protein: CASSPPGGARTDTQYF. The DNA of the CDR3 is TGTGCCAGCTCACCACCGGGGGGCGCGCGGACAGATACGCAGTATTTT.

The chain combines TRBV5-5 with TRBJ2-5, with D possibly matching TRBD1 (6 bases). The germline V and J ends were trimmed by 0 bases and 5 bases, with 17 bases remaining between them. CDR1 SGHKS and CDR2 YYEKEE come from the germline V gene (reference sequence). CDR3 length: 16 amino acids. Here the CDR3 reads CASSLEVGGVRETQYF. The CDR3 bases are TGTGCCAGCAGCTTGGAAGTAGGGGGAGTAAGGGAGACCCAGTACTTC.